The clone carrying this TCR beta chain was seen many times. Its specificity is unknown. Germline V gives CDR1 SGDLS, CDR2 YYNGEE. The CDR3 totals 15 residues. V was cut by 6 bases and J by 3 bases, with 17 bases left in between. It was with previously described methods and listed TCR primers that bulk TCR libraries were made. Each CDR3 protein gets one entry after TCRdb re-called the PCR reads with MiXCR. This sample has some 650,000 distinct CDR3 sequences, with about 20% found just once. The sample comes from a study of molecular identifiers for immune sequencing clone quantification. Whole-study results and caveats: Sizes of clones that are highly expanded could be underestimated (if identical TCR molecules share a barcode). Spiked TCR RNA from one Jurkat cell reportedly showed up when mixed among 950,000 to 1,000,000 naive cells.

With RNA at 10%, 30% or 50%, naive CD8 libraries came from approximately 20,000 to 980,000 sorted cells. This TCR was sampled from a human donor in good health. Some libraries in this study had Jurkat cell RNA spiked in. The sequenced sample was naive CD8+ T cells from blood, with Jurkat cell RNA spiked in. Subset indicated: FACS-sorted CD8+CD4-CCR7+CD45RA+ naive T cells. The V gene is TRBV9, the J gene TRBJ2-3; TRBD1 is a possible D gene (7 bases). CDR3 amino acids: CASNIGGTVTDTQYF. The CDR3 coding sequence is TGTGCCAGCAACATCGGCGGGACAGTGACAGATACGCAGTATTTT.